Sequencing of this T cell receptor (beta chain) was carried out in a study of cytomegalovirus exposure and HLA in healthy donors. Whole-study context: Genotyping of roughly 400 donors showed that about 79% belonged to the Caucasian-associated ancestry cluster.

Study results and limitations: Specificity for CMV antigens was confirmed in vitro for a few of the CMV-associated chains. The study listed about 150 cytomegalovirus-associated TCR beta chains. A later analysis, which compared TCR beta chains of equal frequency, found the HLA-associated ones more clonally expanded.

In the case of this clone: Its antigen is not known.

With V trimmed by 6 bases and J by 2 bases, 13 bases remained unmatched. CDR3 length equals 16 residues. Germline values: CDR1 MNHEY, CDR2 SMNVEV (reference sequence). The primer mix had 60 Vbeta and 13 Jbeta primers. The protocol was immunoSEQ multiplex PCR, while the TCRdb copy is restricted to in-frame clones and leaves out a portion. In the table there are some 77,000 clones, 79% of which are singletons. Sequencing used PBMCs. This TCR was recovered from a middle-aged woman in good health and CMV-seropositive. The chain links TRBV27 to TRBJ2-7; 7 nucleotides align to TRBD1. The CDR3 sequence: CASRTYARDRAYEQYF. CDR3 nucleotides: TGTGCCAGCAGGACGTACGCCAGGGACAGAGCCTACGAGCAGTACTTC.